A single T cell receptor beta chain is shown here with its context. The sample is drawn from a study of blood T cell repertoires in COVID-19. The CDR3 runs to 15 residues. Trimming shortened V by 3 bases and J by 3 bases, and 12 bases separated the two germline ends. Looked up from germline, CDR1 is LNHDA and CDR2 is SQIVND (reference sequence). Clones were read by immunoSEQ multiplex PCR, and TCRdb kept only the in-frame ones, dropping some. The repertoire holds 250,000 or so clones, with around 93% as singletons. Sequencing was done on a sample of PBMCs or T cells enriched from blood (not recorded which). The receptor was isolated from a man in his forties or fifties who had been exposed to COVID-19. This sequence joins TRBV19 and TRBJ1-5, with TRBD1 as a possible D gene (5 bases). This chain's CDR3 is CASSIVRANNQPQHF. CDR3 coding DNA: TGTGCCAGTAGTATCGTCAGGGCAAACAATCAGCCCCAGCATTTT.